This T cell receptor beta chain came from a study of shared clonotypes between healthy human individuals. This table comes from immunoSEQ multiplex PCR, and its TCRdb copy is limited to in-frame clones, with some not included. The sample includes 190,000 or so clones, 60% to 75% seen only once; the top ten take over 9.5%. Input material: memory CD4+ T cells sorted from blood. Subset denoted: CD45RA-negative fraction. The receptor's source is a man between 25 and 39 years old in good health.

The CDR3: CASSQGRLAGAPHYEQYF. CDR3 nucleotides: TGCGCCAGCAGCCAAGGCCGGCTAGCGGGAGCGCCCCACTACGAGCAGTACTTC. The rearrangement links TRBV4-1 to TRBJ2-7, with 10 bases matching TRBD2. V gave up 1 base and J gave up 3 bases; unmatched junction bases: 12. Germline CDR1 reads MGHRA; CDR2 reads YSYEKL. The CDR3 spans 18 residues.